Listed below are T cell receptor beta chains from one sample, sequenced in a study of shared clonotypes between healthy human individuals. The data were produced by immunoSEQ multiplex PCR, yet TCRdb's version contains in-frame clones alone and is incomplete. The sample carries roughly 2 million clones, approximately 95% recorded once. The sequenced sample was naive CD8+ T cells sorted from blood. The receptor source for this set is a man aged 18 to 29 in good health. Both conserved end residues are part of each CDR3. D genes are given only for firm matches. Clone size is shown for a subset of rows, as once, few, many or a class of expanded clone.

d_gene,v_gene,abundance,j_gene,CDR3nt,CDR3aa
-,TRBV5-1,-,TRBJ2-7,TGCGCCAGCAGTGCCCGGGGCGCAGCCTACGAGCAGTACTTC,CASSARGAAYEQYF
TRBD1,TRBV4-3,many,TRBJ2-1,TGCGCCAGCAGCGGGACAGTCTACAATGAGCAGTTCTTC,CASSGTVYNEQFF
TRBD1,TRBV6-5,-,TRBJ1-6,TGTGCCAGCAGTTCCGGACAGGGGTATTATTCACCCCTCCACTTT,CASSSGQGYYSPLHF
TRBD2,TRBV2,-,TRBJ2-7,TGTGCCAGCAGTGTGACTAGCGGGGGCTCCTACGAGCAGTACTTC,CASSVTSGGSYEQYF
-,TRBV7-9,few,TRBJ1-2,TGTGCCAGCAGCTTAGAGAGACCCTCGAGCTATGGCTACACCTTC,CASSLERPSSYGYTF
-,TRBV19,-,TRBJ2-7,TGTGCCAGTAGCCACCCGAACAGCTACGAGCAGTACTTC,CASSHPNSYEQYF
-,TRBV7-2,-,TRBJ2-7,TGTGCCAGCAGCTTAAAATTAACGGGCCGCTACGAGCAGTACTTC,CASSLKLTGRYEQYF
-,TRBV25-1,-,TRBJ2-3,TGTGCCAGCAGTGAATATTCTGGGGGTGTGGACACAGATACGCAGTATTTT,CASSEYSGGVDTDTQYF
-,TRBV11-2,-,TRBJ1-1,TGTGCCAGCAGCTCCCCGGATCCCACTGAAGCTTTCTTT,CASSSPDPTEAFF
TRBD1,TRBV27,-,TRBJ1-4,TGTGCCAGCAGTGCCAACAGGGGTTGGGAGAATGAAAAACTGTTTTTT,CASSANRGWENEKLFF
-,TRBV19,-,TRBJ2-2,TGTGCCAGTAGCCCTGGCAGGGGTAACACCGGGGAGCTGTTTTTT,CASSPGRGNTGELFF
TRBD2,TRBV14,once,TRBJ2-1,TGTGCCAGCAGCCAAGCTCCTAGCGGGGTTTACAATGAGCAGTTCTTC,CASSQAPSGVYNEQFF
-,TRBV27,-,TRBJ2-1,TGTGCCAGCAGTTATGGGTCCTACAATGAGCAGTTCTTC,CASSYGSYNEQFF
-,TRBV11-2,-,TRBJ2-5,TGTGCCAGCAGCCCCTTTAGGTGGCCCCAGTACTTC,CASSPFRWPQYF
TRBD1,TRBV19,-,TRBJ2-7,TGTGCCAGTAGTAACAGGGGGGACTACGAGCAGTACTTC,CASSNRGDYEQYF
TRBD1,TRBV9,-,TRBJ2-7,TGTGCCAGCAGCGTGCGGGACAGGGCCTACGAGCAGTACTTC,CASSVRDRAYEQYF
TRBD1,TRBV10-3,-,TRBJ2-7,TGTGCCATCAGTCCGACAGGGACAGGGTTTTCCTACGAGCAGTACTTC,CAISPTGTGFSYEQYF
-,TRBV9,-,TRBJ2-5,TGTGCCAGCAGCGTAGGCCTTTTCCGTGGTCTTATCCAAGAGACCCAGTACTTC,CASSVGLFRGLIQETQYF
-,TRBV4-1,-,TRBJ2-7,TGCGCCAGCAGCCTAACAAGCCGGGCCCACGAGCAGTACTTC,CASSLTSRAHEQYF
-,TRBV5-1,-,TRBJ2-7,TGCGCCAGCACCTGGGACGGAATATCCTACGAGCAGTACTTC,CASTWDGISYEQYF
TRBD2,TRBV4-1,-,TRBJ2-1,TGCGCCAGCAGCCAAGTAGGGCTAGCGGGGAGCGGTGAGCAGTTCTTC,CASSQVGLAGSGEQFF
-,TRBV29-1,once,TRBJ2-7,TGCAGCGTTCGTCAGGCGGGGCACGAGCAGTACTTC,CSVRQAGHEQYF
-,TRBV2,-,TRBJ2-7,TGTGCCAGCAGTGAATGGGGCAGCGAGCAGTACTTC,CASSEWGSEQYF
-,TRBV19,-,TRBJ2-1,TGTGCCAGTAGTATAACCTCCGGTTTGACTGAGCAGTTCTTC,CASSITSGLTEQFF
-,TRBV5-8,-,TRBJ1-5,TGTGCCAGCAGGCTGGTACAGGGCAATCAGCCCCAGCATTTT,CASRLVQGNQPQHF
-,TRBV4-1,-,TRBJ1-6,TGCGCCAGCAGCCAAGGGGGGGGGCGTAATAATTCACCCCTCCACTTT,CASSQGGGRNNSPLHF
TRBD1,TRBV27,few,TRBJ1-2,TGTGCCAGCAGTTTAACAGGGGCTAACTATGGCTACACCTTC,CASSLTGANYGYTF
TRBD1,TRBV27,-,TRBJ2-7,TGTGCCAGCAGGGGTCAGGGGGCCTACGAGCAGTACTTC,CASRGQGAYEQYF
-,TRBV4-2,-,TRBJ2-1,TGTGCCAGCAGCCAAGATCCATCACACTCCATAGCGAATGAGCAGTTCTTC,CASSQDPSHSIANEQFF
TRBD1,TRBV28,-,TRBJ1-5,TGTGCCAGCAGTTTGGGGACAGGGTACAATCAGCCCCAGCATTTT,CASSLGTGYNQPQHF
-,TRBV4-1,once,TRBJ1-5,TGCGCCAGCAGCAAAGTTGGGGGTCAGCCCCAGCATTTT,CASSKVGGQPQHF
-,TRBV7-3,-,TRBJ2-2,TGTGCCAGCAGCTTTTTGGGCGGGGACCGGGAGCTGTTTTTT,CASSFLGGDRELFF
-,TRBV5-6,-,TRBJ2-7,TGTGCCAGCAGCTTAGCGGAGGGTGCCTACGAGCAGTACTTC,CASSLAEGAYEQYF
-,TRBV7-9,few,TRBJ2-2,TGTGCCAGCAGCTCACCCCATCGGAGGGAATCCACCGGGGAGCTGTTTTTT,CASSSPHRRESTGELFF
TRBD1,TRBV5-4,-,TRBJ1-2,TGTGCCAGCAGCTCAAAAGGGACAGTGAACTATGGCTACACCTTC,CASSSKGTVNYGYTF
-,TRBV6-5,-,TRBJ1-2,TGTGCCAGCAGCCCAAGGGAGTTGAACTATGGCTACACCTTC,CASSPRELNYGYTF
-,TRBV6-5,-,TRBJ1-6,TGTGCCAGCAGTTATCAGGGGAACAATTCACCCCTCCACTTT,CASSYQGNNSPLHF
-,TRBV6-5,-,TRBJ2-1,TGTGCCAGCAGTTACTCCGCGGGGGCGTACAATGAGCAGTTCTTC,CASSYSAGAYNEQFF
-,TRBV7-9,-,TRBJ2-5,TGTGCCAGCAGCAGCCCTTGGGGACAAGAGACCCAGTACTTC,CASSSPWGQETQYF
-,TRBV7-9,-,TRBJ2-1,TGTGCCAGCAGCTCAGGCTTATCTTACAATGAGCAGTTCTTC,CASSSGLSYNEQFF
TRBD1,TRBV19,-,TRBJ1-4,TGTGCCAGTAGTTTACAGGGGCTAAAGGAAAAACTGTTTTTT,CASSLQGLKEKLFF
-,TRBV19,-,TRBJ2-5,TGTGCCAGTAGTATGGACGGTGAGGAGACCCAGTACTTC,CASSMDGEETQYF
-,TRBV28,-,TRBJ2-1,TGTGCCAGCAGCTTGGAGCCGAGGGGGGGCTACAATGAGCAGTTCTTC,CASSLEPRGGYNEQFF
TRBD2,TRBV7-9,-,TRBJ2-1,TGTGCCAGCAGCTTACGGACTAGCGGGAAAAATGAGCAGTTCTTC,CASSLRTSGKNEQFF
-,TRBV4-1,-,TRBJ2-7,TGCGCCAGCAGCCCGCACTACAGGGATTCAGGCGAGCAGTACTTC,CASSPHYRDSGEQYF
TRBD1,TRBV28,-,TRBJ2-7,TGTGCCAGCTCGGACAGGGGGCTTTCCTACGAGCAGTACTTC,CASSDRGLSYEQYF
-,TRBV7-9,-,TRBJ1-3,TGTGCCAGCAGCTTAAGTGAAACTGGAAACACCATATATTTT,CASSLSETGNTIYF
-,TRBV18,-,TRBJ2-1,TGTGCCAGCTCACCAGAAGCCGAGGAGAGCTCCTACAATGAGCAGTTCTTC,CASSPEAEESSYNEQFF
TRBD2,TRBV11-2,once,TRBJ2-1,TGTGCCAGCAGCTTTGTCGGGGGAGGGTATGAGCAGTTCTTC,CASSFVGGGYEQFF
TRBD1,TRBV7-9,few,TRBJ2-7,TGTGCCAGCAGCGTGGACAGGGGTGGTGAGCAGTACTTC,CASSVDRGGEQYF
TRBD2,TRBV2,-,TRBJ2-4,TGTGCCAGCATGCTAGCGGGGGGGCCGAGGGACATTCAGTACTTC,CASMLAGGPRDIQYF
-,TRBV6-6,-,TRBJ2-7,TGTGCCAGCCTTGAAGAATGGAGCGGCTCCTACGAGCAGTACTTC,CASLEEWSGSYEQYF
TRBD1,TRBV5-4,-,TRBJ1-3,TGTGCCAGCAGCATGGACAGGGGGCCTGGAAACACCATATATTTT,CASSMDRGPGNTIYF
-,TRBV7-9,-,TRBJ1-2,TGTGCCAGCAGTACAGGGCCCTATGGCTACACCTTC,CASSTGPYGYTF
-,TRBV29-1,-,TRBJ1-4,TGCAGCGTTGAAGGGGAATTTGAAAAACTGTTTTTT,CSVEGEFEKLFF
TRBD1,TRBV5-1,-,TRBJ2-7,TGCGCCAGCAGCTTGTTGGACAGGGCCAACGAGCAGTACTTC,CASSLLDRANEQYF
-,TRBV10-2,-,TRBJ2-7,TGCGCCAGCAGTGATGGCTTTCCCACCGAGCAGTACTTC,CASSDGFPTEQYF
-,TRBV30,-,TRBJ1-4,TGTGCCTGGAGTGTATTTGAAAAACTGTTTTTT,CAWSVFEKLFF